Following are 22 T cell receptor beta chains from one sample sequenced in a study of blood T cell repertoires in COVID-19. The data were produced by immunoSEQ multiplex PCR, yet TCRdb's version contains in-frame clones alone and is incomplete. The repertoire consists of 30,000 to 45,000 clones, with approximately 78% occurring once and the leading ten covering about 40%. Specimen: peripheral blood. The source of these receptors is a human donor in a cohort sampled during active or convalescent COVID-19. The donor label of this sample is uncertain.

In this sample, this clone turned up once. The CDR3 DNA reads TGTGCCACCAGTACAGGGGACACTGAAGCTTTCTTT. Encoded protein: CATSTGDTEAFF. This chain uses TRBV15 with TRBJ1-1; 7 nucleotides line up with TRBD1. The CDR3 is 12 amino acids. V shed 6 bases, J shed 3 bases, and the junction held 1 base outside the gene matches. Per the germline V gene, CDR1 is LNHNV and CDR2 is YYDKDF (reference sequence).

This chain uses TRBV6-1 with TRBJ1-2; 10 bases agree with TRBD1. With 5 bases clipped from V and 5 bases from J, the junction kept 8 bases outside the gene matches. Looked up from germline, CDR1 is MNHNS and CDR2 is SASEGT. The CDR3 is made up of 15 amino acids. The CDR3 nucleotides are TGTGCCAGCAGTCGGACAGGGGGGGCCGATTATGGCTACACCTTC. Translating gives CASSRTGGADYGYTF.

The chain carries TRBV19 and TRBJ2-3; D remains ambiguous. V lost 6 bases to trimming and J lost 2 bases, with 9 bases between them. This CDR3 is built from 13 residues. Per the germline V gene, CDR1 is LNHDA and CDR2 is SQIVND (reference sequence). CDR3 coding DNA: TGTGCCAGTAGCGTCCCGTCCACAGATACGCAGTATTTT. This gives the protein CASSVPSTDTQYF.

This sequence joins TRBV5-1 and TRBJ2-1; 10 positions agree with TRBD2. Trimming at V came to 5 bases and at J to 5 bases, leaving 10 bases not matched to a gene. CDR1 and CDR2 from the germline V gene are SGHRS and YFSETQ. The CDR3 extends over 16 amino acids. CDR3 DNA sequence: TGCGCCAGCAGTGAAGCCGGGACTAGCGTACACAATGAGCAGTTCTTC. Translating gives CASSEAGTSVHNEQFF.

The chain carries TRBV6-5 and TRBJ1-3; D may be TRBD1 (6 bases). This CDR3 contains 15 residues. Germline CDR1 MNHEY, CDR2 SVGAGI. Trimming removed 7 bases from V and 0 bases from J, with 13 bases in between. The CDR3 loop reads CASTNRALSGNTIYF. CDR3 coding DNA: TGTGCCAGCACTAACAGGGCTCTCTCTGGAAACACCATATATTTT.

The genes are TRBV19 and TRBJ2-1, with 8 nucleotides matching TRBD2. The CDR3 extends over 13 amino acids. Trimming cost V 5 bases and J 8 bases; bases outside gene matches: 5. Germline-derived CDR1 and CDR2 are LNHDA and SQIVND (reference sequence). This CDR3 reads CASSVDGRDEQFF. DNA for the CDR3: TGTGCCAGTAGTGTCGACGGGAGGGATGAGCAGTTCTTC.

This clone came up once. CDR3 coding DNA: TGTGCCAGCAGTTCGGGACAGGATTACTCCTACGAGCAGTACTTC. Its translation is CASSSGQDYSYEQYF. This chain connects TRBV6-5 to TRBJ2-7, with 8 bases fitting TRBD1. The CDR3 spans 15 residues. The ends lost 4 bases at V and 0 bases at J; junction bases unmatched: 5. Germline CDR1 MNHEY, CDR2 SVGAGI.

This chain links TRBV27 with TRBJ2-2, with D unresolved. With 2 bases removed from V and 8 bases from J, the gap between germline ends came to 12 bases. The CDR3 sequence is 14 residues long. Germline V CDR1 and CDR2: MNHEY, SMNVEV (reference sequence). The CDR3 sequence: CASSLSRGRGELFF. The CDR3 coding sequence is TGTGCCAGCAGTTTAAGTCGAGGCCGGGGGGAGCTGTTTTTT.

V and J are TRBV6-6 and TRBJ2-3; 8 nucleotides agree with TRBD2. Germline V gene lookup returns CDR1 MNHNY and CDR2 SVGAGI (reference sequence). The CDR3 covers 14 residues. V shed 5 bases, J shed 0 bases, and the junction held 1 base outside the gene matches. CDR3 in amino acids: CASSTSGSTDTQYF. The CDR3, as DNA: TGTGCCAGCAGTACTAGCGGTAGCACAGATACGCAGTATTTT.

The V gene is TRBV19, the J gene TRBJ1-2; 7 bases are a match to TRBD1. The CDR3 extends over 14 amino acids. Trimming cost V 3 bases and J 3 bases; bases outside gene matches: 4. Germline V gene data show CDR1 as LNHDA and CDR2 as SQIVND (reference sequence). The CDR3 spells CASSITGADYGYTF. CDR3 bases: TGTGCCAGTAGTATTACAGGGGCGGACTATGGCTACACCTTC.

The chain uses TRBV24-1 and TRBJ2-3; 10 bases match TRBD2. Per the germline V gene, CDR1 is KGHDR and CDR2 is SFDVKD. The CDR3 has 17 residues. Germline trimming cut 3 bases from V and 2 bases from J; bases unmatched to any gene: 7. CDR3 protein: CATSDLSGRSLTDTQYF. In DNA form, the CDR3 reads TGTGCCACCAGTGATCTTAGCGGGAGGTCTCTCACAGATACGCAGTATTTT.

In this sample, this clone turned up many times. V is TRBV6-6 and J is TRBJ1-6; 8 bases fit TRBD1. V trimming: 6 bases; J trimming: 10 bases; junction bases outside the gene matches: 8. Germline V gene lookup returns CDR1 MNHNY and CDR2 SVGAGI (reference sequence). The CDR3 loop spans 14 amino acids. The CDR3 spells CASRPDRGASPLHF. The DNA of the CDR3 is TGTGCCAGCAGACCCGACAGGGGAGCCTCACCCCTCCACTTT.

This rearrangement joins TRBV7-2 to TRBJ2-7, with 11 bases lining up with TRBD2. Trimming cost V 1 base and J 0 bases; bases outside gene matches: 2. Germline V gene data show CDR1 as SGHTA and CDR2 as FQGNSA. The CDR3 is made up of 16 amino acids. In DNA, the CDR3 is TGTGCCAGCAGCTTAGGGGGACTAGCGGCCTCCTACGAGCAGTACTTC. Its protein product is CASSLGGLAASYEQYF. The variable domain in full, completed from reference TRBV7-2 and TRBJ2-7, reads GAGVSQSPSNKVTEKGKDVELRCDPISGHTALYWYRQSLGQGLEFLIYFQGNSAPDKSGLPSDRFSAERTGGSVSTLTIQRTQQEDSAVYLCASSLGGLAASYEQYFGPGTRLTVT.

The J gene is TRBJ1-1, the V gene TRBV19, with D unresolved. The germline V gene encodes CDR1 LNHDA and CDR2 SQIVND (reference sequence). The CDR3 length is 12 residues. Trimming shortened V by 6 bases and J by 3 bases, and 8 bases separated the two germline ends. The DNA of the CDR3 is TGTGCCAGTAGCCAGGCCCACACTGAAGCTTTCTTT. Translated: CASSQAHTEAFF.

The V and J genes are TRBV6-5 and TRBJ2-2, with 10 bases identical to TRBD1. The CDR3 is made up of 14 amino acids. Trimming at V came to 8 bases and at J to 7 bases, leaving 7 bases not matched to a gene. Germline CDR1 MNHEY, CDR2 SVGAGI. DNA for the CDR3: TGTGCCAGCCGAGCGGGACAGGGGATCGGGGAGCTGTTTTTT. This encodes CASRAGQGIGELFF.

This chain connects TRBV5-1 to TRBJ1-1; D not resolved. Trimming left V 4 bases short and J 3 bases short, with 7 bases between. This CDR3 spans 12 amino acids. Germline values: CDR1 SGHRS, CDR2 YFSETQ. The CDR3 DNA sequence: TGCGCCAGCAGCCACGGGGACACTGAAGCTTTCTTT. It translates to CASSHGDTEAFF.

This clone was seen a handful of times. The chain is built from TRBV7-2 and TRBJ2-3, with 7 bases aligning to TRBD1. CDR1 SGHTA and CDR2 FQGNSA come from the germline V gene. This CDR3 has 17 residues. V was pared by 1 base and J by 1 base, with 8 bases of the junction left unmatched. The CDR3 sequence: CASSLDRGLRGTDTQYF. DNA for the CDR3: TGTGCCAGCAGCTTAGACAGGGGTTTGAGAGGCACAGATACGCAGTATTTT.

This clone was seen more than once but under ten times. This chain joins TRBV2 and TRBJ1-1; 9 positions agree with TRBD1. Germline V gene sequence: CDR1 SNHLY, CDR2 FYNNEI. This CDR3 is built from 13 residues. The trim removed 6 bases at V and 11 bases at J, leaving 10 bases unmatched. This CDR3 reads CASSETPTGGAFF. CDR3 DNA sequence: TGTGCCAGCAGCGAGACCCCGACAGGGGGGGCTTTCTTT.

V is TRBV19 and J is TRBJ1-3, with no clear D. Trimming cost V 5 bases and J 0 bases, with 11 bases left between them. Germline V gene sequence: CDR1 LNHDA, CDR2 SQIVND (reference sequence). The CDR3 is 15 amino acids. The CDR3, as DNA: TGTGCCAGTAGTTCGGGGATTGACTCTGGAAACACCATATATTTT. It yields the protein CASSSGIDSGNTIYF.

This clone was counted only a few times. The CDR3, as DNA: TGTGCCAGCAGCCCACCCCACACTAACTATGGCTACACCTTC. Translated: CASSPPHTNYGYTF. This chain uses TRBV9 with TRBJ1-2; D is unclear. V lost 4 bases and J lost 0, with 10 bases in between. The germline CDR1 and CDR2 sequences are SGDLS and YYNGEE. CDR3 length equals 14 residues.

The chain joins TRBV19 to TRBJ1-1; maybe TRBD1 (6 bases). The CDR3 totals 14 residues. The germline V and J ends were trimmed by 4 bases and 4 bases, with 13 bases remaining between them. Per the germline V gene, CDR1 is LNHDA and CDR2 is SQIVND (reference sequence). DNA of the CDR3: TGTGCCAGTAGTAACGACAGGTGGGGCACTGAAGCTTTCTTT. Its translation is CASSNDRWGTEAFF.

This chain uses TRBV6-6 with TRBJ1-2; maybe TRBD1 (5 bases). V lost 10 bases and J lost 4, with 19 bases in between. Looked up from germline, CDR1 is MNHNY and CDR2 is SVGAGI (reference sequence). The length of the CDR3 is 14 residues. CDR3 in amino acids: CATREGGLFYGYTF. DNA of the CDR3: TGTGCCACCAGGGAGGGAGGGCTATTCTATGGCTACACCTTC.